This TCR beta chain emerged from a study of T cell responses to AZD1222 COVID-19 vaccine. Germline CDR1 WSHSY, CDR2 SAAADI. The ends were cut back, 11 bases at V and 1 base at J, with 14 bases in the middle. The CDR3 runs 13 residues. Whole-study results and caveats: Clonal diversity was possibly underestimated; the donors were predominantly white British and more often female. Distributed over spike, vaccine-associated CD4 TCRs predominated at 160-218 and 743-854.

About this clone itself: The antigen is unknown.

TCRdb keeps only in-frame clones here, not all; method: immunoSEQ multiplex PCR. The table includes 180,000 or so clones, 92% detected once. The chain combines TRBV10-2 with TRBJ1-1; no clear D. Here the sequenced sample was peripheral blood, taken 28 days after the second AZD1222 dose. This receptor was obtained from an adult who received the AZD1222 COVID-19 vaccine. The CDR3 reads CASSAGANTEAFF. The CDR3 DNA reads TGCGCCTCAAGCGCAGGCGCGAACACTGAAGCTTTCTTT.